Below are 28 T cell receptor beta chains sequenced from a single sample in a study of T cell changes during pregnancy in multiple sclerosis. Repertoires were generated with immunoSEQ multiplex PCR, while TCRdb's copy carries only in-frame clones and drops some. The profile shows 59,000 or so clones, 92% of them singletons. The source was peripheral blood, collected in the third trimester of pregnancy. All receptors come from a female donor in good health, enrolled as a control in a pregnancy study.

The chain couples TRBV11-2 to TRBJ1-4; 7 bases agree with TRBD1. V lost 5 bases to trimming and J lost 1 base; unmatched junction nucleotides: 4. CDR1 and CDR2 from the germline V gene are SGHAT and FQNNGV. The CDR3 has 15 residues. CDR3 loop: CASSPRDRTNEKLFF. The CDR3 DNA is TGTGCCAGCAGCCCCCGGGACAGAACTAATGAAAAACTGTTTTTT.

The chain links TRBV7-9 to TRBJ1-1, with no clear D. The CDR3 contains 15 residues. V shed 5 bases and J shed 0 bases, with 13 bases lying between them. Germline CDR1 SEHNR, CDR2 FQNEAQ (reference sequence). The CDR3 coding sequence is TGTGCCAGCAGCCCCGTGGAGTCCCTGAACACTGAAGCTTTCTTT. Its translation is CASSPVESLNTEAFF.

This sequence joins TRBV29-1 and TRBJ1-1, with D possibly being TRBD1 (6 bases). V lost 7 bases and J 1 base, leaving 13 bases between the germline ends. CDR3 length: 13 residues. Per the germline V gene, CDR1 is SQVTM and CDR2 is ANQGSEA. The CDR3 protein is CSARDIKNTEAFF. CDR3 DNA sequence: TGCAGCGCCCGGGACATCAAGAACACTGAAGCTTTCTTT.

The J gene is TRBJ2-7, the V gene TRBV28; 7 bases match TRBD2. CDR3 length: 12 amino acids. The J segment lost 0 bases and the V segment lost 10 bases, leaving 3 bases of the junction unmatched. Germline CDR1 MDHEN, CDR2 SYDVKM. CDR3 bases: TGTGCCACCTCGGGGGGCTCCTACGAGCAGTACTTC. Protein sequence: CATSGGSYEQYF.

This clone was observed a handful of times. The chain employs TRBV6-1 and TRBJ2-1; 11 nucleotides agree with TRBD2. The CDR3 spans 15 residues. Germline loops: CDR1 MNHNS, CDR2 SASEGT. Unmatched junction bases numbered 1, after V lost 0 bases and J lost 6 bases. CDR3 in DNA: TGTGCCAGCAGTGAAGCTAGCGGGGGGGCCAATGAGCAGTTCTTC. Residues: CASSEASGGANEQFF.

The chain employs TRBV4-3 and TRBJ1-4, with D tentatively TRBD1 (5 bases). Germline CDR1 LGHNA, CDR2 YSLEER. CDR3 size: 17 residues. The V and J ends lost 0 bases and 7 bases respectively, with 18 bases between them. In nucleotides, the CDR3 is TGCGCCAGCAGCCAAGATCAGGCAGGCCTAAGGGGTGAAAAACTGTTTTTT. It codes for CASSQDQAGLRGEKLFF.

This clone was recorded only once. The rearrangement uses TRBV27 and TRBJ1-6; D perhaps matches TRBD1 (6 bases). The CDR3 length is 14 residues. Germline V lookup: CDR1 MNHEY, CDR2 SMNVEV (reference sequence). V was clipped by 4 bases and J by 10 bases, with 14 bases between them. The CDR3 region has the DNA TGTGCCAGCAGTTACAGGCTTCAGGGGTCACCCCTCCACTTT. Protein sequence: CASSYRLQGSPLHF.

The chain links TRBV15 to TRBJ1-2; D is perhaps TRBD1 (6 bases). V shed 0 bases and J shed 3 bases, with 11 bases lying between them. The germline CDR1 and CDR2 sequences are LNHNV and YYDKDF (reference sequence). This CDR3 is 15 amino acids long. The CDR3 protein is CATSRDPGQHYGYTF. The CDR3, as DNA: TGTGCCACCAGCAGAGACCCCGGACAGCACTATGGCTACACCTTC.

The V and J genes are TRBV7-8 and TRBJ1-5, with 9 bases lining up with TRBD1. Losses at the gene ends were 8 bases for V and 3 bases for J; bases not matched to a gene: 11. This CDR3 region has 16 residues. Germline CDR1 SGHVS, CDR2 FQNEAQ. CDR3 loop: CASAFFRDRANQPQHF. The DNA of the CDR3 is TGTGCCAGCGCCTTTTTCAGGGACAGGGCCAATCAGCCCCAGCATTTT. Using reference TRBV7-8 and TRBJ1-5 for the parts outside the CDR3, the full variable domain is GAGVSQSPRYKVAKRGQDVALRCDPISGHVSLFWYQQALGQGPEFLTYFQNEAQLDKSGLPSDRFFAERPEGSVSTLKIQRTQQEDSAVYLCASAFFRDRANQPQHFGDGTRLSIL.

This clone was found once. The CDR3 reads CASSLGLVSSYEQYF. The DNA of the CDR3 is TGTGCCAGCAGCTTGGGACTAGTGAGTTCCTACGAGCAGTACTTC. This chain links TRBV5-6 with TRBJ2-7; a weak D match, TRBD2 (6 bases). V was clipped by 0 bases and J by 1 base, with 11 bases between them. CDR1 and CDR2 (germline): SGHDT, YYEEEE. CDR3 size: 15 residues.

In this sample, this clone turned up once. The chain uses TRBV29-1 and TRBJ2-5, with D perhaps TRBD2 (6 bases). V was pared by 6 bases and J by 7 bases, with 15 bases between. The germline gives CDR1 SQVTM, CDR2 ANQGSEA. This CDR3 is 12 amino acids long. CDR3 in DNA: TGCAGCGTGGGACTGGAGGAACGGACCCAGTACTTC. This sequence encodes CSVGLEERTQYF.

The V gene is TRBV6-5, the J gene TRBJ1-1, with TRBD1 matching 8 bases. J lost 6 bases, V lost 4 bases, and 7 bases had no gene match. The V gene's germline CDR1 is MNHEY and CDR2 SVGAGI. There are 14 residues in the CDR3. Here the CDR3 reads CASSWAGGVPEAFF. The CDR3, as DNA: TGTGCCAGCAGTTGGGCAGGGGGCGTACCTGAAGCTTTCTTT.

The chain joins TRBV6-5 to TRBJ1-1, with D perhaps TRBD1 (5 bases). Germline V lookup: CDR1 MNHEY, CDR2 SVGAGI. The V gene lost 1 base and the J gene lost 1 base, with 7 bases spanning the gap. The CDR3 extends over 14 amino acids. CDR3 loop: CASSYWGENTEAFF. For the CDR3, the DNA is TGTGCCAGCAGTTACTGGGGGGAGAACACTGAAGCTTTCTTT.

The rearrangement uses TRBV25-1 and TRBJ1-5; a possible D gene is TRBD1 (6 bases). V gave up 7 bases and J gave up 3 bases, with 10 bases separating them. Per germline, CDR1 MGHDK and CDR2 SYGVNS. The CDR3 totals 13 residues. CDR3 DNA sequence: TGTGCCAGCACGGCAGGGGACAATCAGCCCCAGCATTTT. Translating gives CASTAGDNQPQHF.

The chain carries TRBV4-1 and TRBJ2-1; the D gene is possibly TRBD2 (6 bases). Per germline, CDR1 MGHRA and CDR2 YSYEKL. The CDR3 extends over 17 amino acids. Trimming removed 0 bases from V and 6 bases from J, with 18 bases in between. The CDR3, as DNA: TGCGCCAGCAGCCAAGAAGGGGCTCGGGGGTCGGGCAATGAGCAGTTCTTC. Residues: CASSQEGARGSGNEQFF.

The rearrangement joins TRBV9 to TRBJ2-1, with TRBD2 matching 8 bases. The CDR3 runs 14 residues. With V trimmed by 0 bases and J by 6 bases, 2 bases remained unmatched. The germline V gene has CDR1 SGDLS and CDR2 YYNGEE. CDR3 amino acids: CASSVDLAGNEQFF. Written as DNA, the CDR3 is TGTGCCAGCAGCGTAGATCTAGCGGGCAATGAGCAGTTCTTC.

The rearrangement links TRBV4-2 to TRBJ2-7; 8 bases align to TRBD1. The CDR3 is 16 amino acids. With 1 base clipped from V and 6 bases from J, the junction kept 11 bases outside the gene matches. CDR1 is LGHNA, CDR2 YNFKEQ, per germline. The CDR3, as DNA: TGTGCCAGCAGCCAAGCTACAGGGGGATTTCTCTCCGAGCAGTACTTC. Translated: CASSQATGGFLSEQYF.

The V gene is TRBV12-5, the J gene TRBJ2-4; D is unresolved. Trimming removed 5 bases from V and 2 bases from J, with 10 bases in between. The germline V gene encodes CDR1 LGHNT and CDR2 FRNRAP. The CDR3 consists of 14 residues. In nucleotides, the CDR3 is TGTGCTAGTGGTCCTCAGAATTCCAAAAACATTCAGTACTTC. This translates into CASGPQNSKNIQYF.

This chain links TRBV7-8 with TRBJ2-1, with TRBD2 matching 8 bases. CDR1 and CDR2 (germline): SGHVS, FQNEAQ. The CDR3 loop spans 18 amino acids. V lost 0 bases and J lost 3; bases outside the gene matches: 10. CDR3 sequence reads: CASSLAASGSLGYNEQFF. CDR3 sequence (DNA): TGTGCCAGCAGCTTAGCGGCTAGCGGGTCGTTAGGCTACAATGAGCAGTTCTTC.

This clone was observed a few times. V usage is TRBV6-4 and J usage is TRBJ1-6, with 9 positions matching TRBD1. The trim removed 0 bases at V and 7 bases at J, leaving 1 base unmatched. Germline-derived CDR1 and CDR2 are MRHNA and SNTAGT. The CDR3 runs 15 residues. CDR3 sequence: CASSDSTGGNSPLHF. The CDR3 coding sequence is TGTGCCAGCAGTGACTCCACAGGGGGCAATTCACCCCTCCACTTT.

Points on this clone: An end of the junction does not agree with germline; a read error may underlie this. The CDR3 DNA follows: TGTGCCAGCAGCCACGGGGGAAACAATGAAGCTTTCTTT. This translates into CASSHGGNNEAFF. This chain links TRBV14 with TRBJ1-1, with D possibly TRBD1 on 5 matching bases. CDR1 is SGHDN, CDR2 FVKESK, per germline. CDR3 length equals 13 residues.

The chain couples TRBV7-6 to TRBJ2-1; TRBD2 might be the D (6 bases). Deletions cut 4 bases from V and 7 bases from J, with 17 bases between. The CDR3 has 15 amino acids. Germline V CDR1 and CDR2: SGHVS, FNYEAQ. The CDR3 protein is CASSSLAGKRNEQFF. The CDR3 DNA follows: TGTGCCAGCAGCTCCCTGGCGGGAAAGAGAAATGAGCAGTTCTTC.

The J gene is TRBJ2-7, the V gene TRBV6-1, with 7 positions matching TRBD1. This CDR3 spans 15 amino acids. V was clipped by 6 bases and J by 3 bases; unmatched bases: 11. Germline loops: CDR1 MNHNS, CDR2 SASEGT. In DNA, the CDR3 is TGTGCCAGCAGACAAGGACAGGACCCCCTCTACGAGCAGTACTTC. Protein sequence: CASRQGQDPLYEQYF.

The chain carries TRBV5-1 and TRBJ1-6; 7 bases are a match to TRBD1. The CDR3 has 15 amino acids. Trimming removed 1 base from V and 6 bases from J; junction bases left unmatched: 4. The germline CDR1 and CDR2 sequences are SGHRS and YFSETQ. The CDR3 here is CASSLLSGGNSPLHF. The CDR3 DNA follows: TGCGCCAGCAGCTTGTTGTCAGGGGGTAATTCACCCCTCCACTTT. Together with reference TRBV5-1 and TRBJ1-6, the CDR3 gives the full variable domain: KAGVTQTPRYLIKTRGQQVTLSCSPISGHRSVSWYQQTPGQGLQFLFEYFSETQRNKGNFPGRFSGRQFSNSRSEMNVSTLELGDSALYLCASSLLSGGNSPLHFGNGTRLTVT.

Relative to its sample, this clone is medium-sized (0.01 to 0.1%). This chain uses TRBV5-7 with TRBJ1-5, with D perhaps TRBD1 (5 bases). TRBV5-7 is marked as an open reading frame, function uncertain. This CDR3 spans 15 amino acids. Between the trimmed V and J ends, which lost 9 bases and 1 base, there was a span of 17 bases. This chain's CDR3 is CATKTMTASNQPQHF. CDR3 coding DNA: TGTGCCACCAAAACTATGACAGCCAGCAATCAGCCCCAGCATTTT.

The chain recombines TRBV27 with TRBJ2-5; D not resolved. Between the trimmed V and J ends, which lost 1 base and 8 bases, there was a span of 14 bases. The CDR3 totals 14 residues. Looked up from germline, CDR1 is MNHEY and CDR2 is SMNVEV (reference sequence). CDR3 sequence reads: CASSLYSGLGTQYF. The DNA for the CDR3 is TGTGCCAGCAGTTTATATTCGGGTTTAGGAACCCAGTACTTC.

This clone was recorded once. The rearrangement links TRBV19 to TRBJ1-5; TRBD1 might be the D (5 bases). The CDR3 consists of 16 residues. Trimming pared 1 base from V and 1 base from J, leaving 11 bases between. The germline CDR1 and CDR2 sequences are LNHDA and SQIVND (reference sequence). The CDR3: CASSIGQGTSNQPQHF. The CDR3 DNA follows: TGTGCCAGTAGTATAGGCCAGGGAACCAGCAATCAGCCCCAGCATTTT.

This clone was seen a handful of times. The chain couples TRBV7-3 to TRBJ2-7, with D possibly TRBD2 on 5 matching bases. Per the germline V gene, CDR1 is SGHTA and CDR2 is FQGTGA. V was clipped by 8 bases and J by 6 bases, with 11 bases between them. CDR3 length: 11 amino acids. The CDR3 bases are TGTGCCAGCCTACTCCGGGGCGAGCAGTACTTC. Protein product: CASLLRGEQYF.